In this sample, the clone carrying this TCR beta chain turned up once. CDR3 size: 13 residues. V trimming: 6 bases; J trimming: 5 bases; junction bases outside the gene matches: 10. The germline V gene has CDR1 SQVTM and CDR2 ANQGSEA. TCRdb reprocessed the 5' RACE reads via MiXCR and lists one record per CDR3 protein. This sample has roughly 320,000 distinct CDR3 sequences; 25% to 30% occur once, and the top ten carry about 13%. The sample comes from a study of T-cell memory formation after mild COVID-19. The source material was PBMCs or a T cell subset sorted from them (not recorded which). The chain uses TRBV29-1 and TRBJ2-7; 7 bases align to TRBD1. This TCR was recovered from an adult woman who had mild COVID-19 (a few samples of this study predate the infection). Cell type and time point are not known. Here the CDR3 DNA reads TGCAGCGTCTCAAACAGGGGATCCCACGAGCAGTACTTC. This encodes CSVSNRGSHEQYF.